This T cell receptor beta chain was sequenced in a study of technical replicates of blood from several donors. Measured with immunoSEQ multiplex PCR; TCRdb has only the in-frame clones, and not every one. The repertoire holds roughly 60,000 clones, with 75% to 90% as singletons. The material sequenced was PBMCs. This receptor was obtained from a human donor in good health. Some clones in this sample may be carry-over from other donors' samples.

DNA of the CDR3: TGTGCCAGCGGATCCGACCTAGTCGGTGAAAAACTGTTTTTT. As protein: CASGSDLVGEKLFF. The genes are TRBV5-6 and TRBJ1-4, with D unresolved. V was cut by 7 bases and J by 7 bases, with 17 bases left in between. The CDR3 length is 14 residues. The V gene's germline CDR1 is SGHDT and CDR2 YYEEEE.